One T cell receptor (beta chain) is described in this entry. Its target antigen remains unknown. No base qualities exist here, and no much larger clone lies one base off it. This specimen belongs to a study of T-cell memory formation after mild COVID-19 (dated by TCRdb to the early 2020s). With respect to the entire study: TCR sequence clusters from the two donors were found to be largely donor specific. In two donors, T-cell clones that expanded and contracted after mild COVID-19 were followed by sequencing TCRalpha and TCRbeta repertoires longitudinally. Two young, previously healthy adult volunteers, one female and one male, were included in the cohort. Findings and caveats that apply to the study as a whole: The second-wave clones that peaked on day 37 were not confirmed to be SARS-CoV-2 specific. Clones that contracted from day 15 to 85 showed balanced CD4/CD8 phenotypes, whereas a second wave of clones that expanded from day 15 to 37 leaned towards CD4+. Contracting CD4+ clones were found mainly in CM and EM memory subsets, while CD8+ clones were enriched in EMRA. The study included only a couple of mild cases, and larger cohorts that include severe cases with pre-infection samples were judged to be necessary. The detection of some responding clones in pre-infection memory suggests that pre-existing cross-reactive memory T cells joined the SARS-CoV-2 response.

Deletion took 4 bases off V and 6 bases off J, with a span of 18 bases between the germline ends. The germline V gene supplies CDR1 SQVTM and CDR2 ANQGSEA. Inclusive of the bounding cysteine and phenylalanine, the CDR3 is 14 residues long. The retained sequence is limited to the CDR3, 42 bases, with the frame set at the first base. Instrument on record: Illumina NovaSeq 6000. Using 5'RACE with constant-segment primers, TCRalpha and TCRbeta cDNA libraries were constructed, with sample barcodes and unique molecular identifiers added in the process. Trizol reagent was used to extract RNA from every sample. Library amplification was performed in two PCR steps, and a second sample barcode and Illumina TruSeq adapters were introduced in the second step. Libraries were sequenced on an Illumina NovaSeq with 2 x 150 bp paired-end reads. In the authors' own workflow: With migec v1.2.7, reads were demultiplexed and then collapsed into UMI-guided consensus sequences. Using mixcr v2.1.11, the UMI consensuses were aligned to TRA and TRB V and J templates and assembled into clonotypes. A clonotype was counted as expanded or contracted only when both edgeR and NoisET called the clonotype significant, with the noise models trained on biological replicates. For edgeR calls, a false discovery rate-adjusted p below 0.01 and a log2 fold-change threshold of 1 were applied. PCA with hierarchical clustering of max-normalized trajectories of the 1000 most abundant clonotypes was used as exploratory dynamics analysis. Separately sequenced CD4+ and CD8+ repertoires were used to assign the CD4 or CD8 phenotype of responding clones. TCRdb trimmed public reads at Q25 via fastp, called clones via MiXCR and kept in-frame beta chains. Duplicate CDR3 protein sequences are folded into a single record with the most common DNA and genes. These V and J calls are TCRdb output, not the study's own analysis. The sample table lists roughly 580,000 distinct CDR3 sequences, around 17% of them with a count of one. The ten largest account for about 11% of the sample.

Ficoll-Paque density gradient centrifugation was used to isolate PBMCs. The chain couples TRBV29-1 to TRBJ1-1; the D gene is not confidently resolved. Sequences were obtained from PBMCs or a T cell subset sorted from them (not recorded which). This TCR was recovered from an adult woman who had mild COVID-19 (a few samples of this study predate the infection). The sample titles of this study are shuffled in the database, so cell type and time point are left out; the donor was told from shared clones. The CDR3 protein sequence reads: CSVVLGFGLPEAFF. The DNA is TGCAGCGTTGTTCTGGGGTTCGGTCTCCCTGAAGCTTTCTTT.